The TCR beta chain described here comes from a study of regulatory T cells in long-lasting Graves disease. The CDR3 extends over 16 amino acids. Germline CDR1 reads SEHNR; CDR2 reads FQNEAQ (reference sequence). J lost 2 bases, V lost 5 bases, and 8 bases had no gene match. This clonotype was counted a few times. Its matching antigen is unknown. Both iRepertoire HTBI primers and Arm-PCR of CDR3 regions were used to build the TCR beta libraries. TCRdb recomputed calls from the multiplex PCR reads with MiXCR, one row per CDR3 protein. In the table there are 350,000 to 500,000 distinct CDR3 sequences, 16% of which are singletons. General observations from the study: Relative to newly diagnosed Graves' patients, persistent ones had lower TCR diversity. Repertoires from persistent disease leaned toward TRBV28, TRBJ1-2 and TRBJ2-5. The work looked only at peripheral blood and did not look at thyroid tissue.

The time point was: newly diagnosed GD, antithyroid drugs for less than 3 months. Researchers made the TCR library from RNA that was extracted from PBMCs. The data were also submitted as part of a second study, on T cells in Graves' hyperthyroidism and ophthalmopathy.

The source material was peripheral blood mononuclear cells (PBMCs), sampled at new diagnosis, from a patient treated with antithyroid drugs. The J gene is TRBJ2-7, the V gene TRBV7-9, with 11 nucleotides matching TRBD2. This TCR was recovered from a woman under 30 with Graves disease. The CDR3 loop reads CASSITTGLAAYEQYF. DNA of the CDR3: TGTGCCAGCAGCATAACGACGGGACTAGCGGCCTACGAGCAGTACTTC.